This TCR beta chain was identified during a study of blood T cells in healthy people across ages. Study outcomes and limitations: While age rose, TCR beta diversity per million T cells dropped in a roughly linear way.

Between the trimmed V and J ends, which lost 4 bases and 5 bases, there was a span of 11 bases. The CDR3 has 13 amino acids. From germline, CDR1 is SEHNR and CDR2 FQNEAQ (reference sequence). Note on this clonotype: Its matching antigen is unknown.

Using a J-beta primer mix together with a sample-barcoded 5' primer, a second PCR was run for about 7 to 12 cycles. TCRdb called the 5' RACE reads again in MiXCR, with one record for every CDR3 protein. The sample carries 2 million or so distinct CDR3 sequences, less than 50% recorded once. The sample was blood. The sequence was collected from a woman aged 40 to 50 in good health. The chain uses TRBV7-9 and TRBJ2-5; unclear D gene. The CDR3 here is CASSSGQYETQYF. CDR3 DNA sequence: TGTGCCAGCAGCTCTGGGCAGTACGAGACCCAGTACTTC.